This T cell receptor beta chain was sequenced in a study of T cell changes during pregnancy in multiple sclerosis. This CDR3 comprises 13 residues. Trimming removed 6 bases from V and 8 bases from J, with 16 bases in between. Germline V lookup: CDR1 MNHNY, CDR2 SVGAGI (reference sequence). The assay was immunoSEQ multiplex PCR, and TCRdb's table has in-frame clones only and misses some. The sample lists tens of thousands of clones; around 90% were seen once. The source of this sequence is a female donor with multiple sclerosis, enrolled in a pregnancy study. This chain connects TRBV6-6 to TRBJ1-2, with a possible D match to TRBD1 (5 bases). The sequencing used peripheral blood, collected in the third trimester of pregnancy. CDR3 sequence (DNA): TGTGCCAGCAGCCCCGGGCAGGGCGGAGGCTACACCTTC. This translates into CASSPGQGGGYTF.